This TCR beta chain was sequenced for a study of CD8 T cells in ankylosing spondylitis. Study-wide points: Disease-linked clones, CD8+, were relatively rare in peripheral blood. Significantly higher representation of disease-linked clones was reported for matched ankylosing spondylitis synovial fluid. There was a TCR beta motif, made of several highly homologous variants, that appeared characteristic of ankylosing spondylitis blood.

Scientists made TCR beta libraries using quantitative 5'-RACE with molecular barcodes. MiXCR, applied by TCRdb to the 5' RACE reads, yields one record per CDR3 protein. The sample holds about 260,000 distinct CDR3 sequences, roughly 25% seen once. On this clonotype: The target antigen is unknown.

The TCR sequence derives from a male donor with ankylosing spondylitis or in good health (not recorded which). Sequencing was performed on blood, either unsorted or a sorted T cell fraction (not recorded which).

In DNA form, the CDR3 reads TGTGCCAGCAGCTTATCGGGTGGTGGCTACACCTTC. Protein product: CASSLSGGGYTF. The chain couples TRBV11-2 to TRBJ1-2; D uncertain. Germline V gene sequence: CDR1 SGHAT, CDR2 FQNNGV. The CDR3 is 12 amino acids. Trimming removed 2 bases at V and 7 bases at J, with 8 bases between. The whole variable domain, remainder taken from reference TRBV11-2 and TRBJ1-2, is EAGVAQSPRYKIIEKRQSVAFWCNPISGHATLYWYQQILGQGPKLLIQFQNNGVVDDSQLPKDRFSAERLKGVDSTLKIQPAKLEDSAVYLCASSLSGGGYTFGSGTRLTVV.